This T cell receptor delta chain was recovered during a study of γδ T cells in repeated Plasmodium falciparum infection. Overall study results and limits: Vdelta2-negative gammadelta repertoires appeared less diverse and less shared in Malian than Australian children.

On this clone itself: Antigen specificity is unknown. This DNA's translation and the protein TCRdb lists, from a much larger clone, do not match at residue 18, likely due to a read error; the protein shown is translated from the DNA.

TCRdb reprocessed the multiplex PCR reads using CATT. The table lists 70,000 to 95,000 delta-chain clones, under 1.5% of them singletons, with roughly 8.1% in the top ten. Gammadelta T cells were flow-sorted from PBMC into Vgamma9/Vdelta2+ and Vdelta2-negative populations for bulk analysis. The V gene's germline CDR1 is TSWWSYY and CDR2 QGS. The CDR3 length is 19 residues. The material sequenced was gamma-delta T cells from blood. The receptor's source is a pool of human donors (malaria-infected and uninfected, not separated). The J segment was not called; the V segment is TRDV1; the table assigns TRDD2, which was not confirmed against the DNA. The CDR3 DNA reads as TGTGCTCTTGGGATTCCCGCTCTTCCTACCAAGACGTACCCCGATAAACTCACCTTT. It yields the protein CALGIPALPTKTYPDKLTF.